A selection of T cell receptor beta chains follows, all from one sample in a study of monozygotic twins with inflammatory bowel disease. TCRdb reprocessed the 5' RACE reads; each CDR3 protein has one entry and no DNA is given. The sample table includes fewer than 550,000 distinct CDR3 sequences. The sequenced material came from blood. The origin of the receptors is a human donor with ulcerative colitis or Crohn's disease, or a healthy co-twin of an affected twin (not recorded which). CDR3s include the opening cysteine and the closing phenylalanine or tryptophan. Fields, in order: V gene, J gene, CDR3 protein.

V gene: TRBV20-1; J gene: TRBJ2-1; CDR3 protein: CSARAGGVTYNEQFF
V gene: TRBV3-1; J gene: TRBJ2-4; CDR3 protein: CASSQEAAKNIQYF
V gene: TRBV15; J gene: TRBJ2-2; CDR3 protein: CATSRPGGGGELFF
V gene: TRBV5-1; J gene: TRBJ2-7; CDR3 protein: CASSAGISSRSYEQYF
V gene: TRBV28; J gene: TRBJ2-1; CDR3 protein: CASRLRTGEQFF
V gene: TRBV20-1; J gene: TRBJ2-1; CDR3 protein: CSAIVAGGRGEQFF
V gene: TRBV5-1; J gene: TRBJ2-3; CDR3 protein: CASSPAGTGRNTQYF
V gene: TRBV5-1; J gene: TRBJ1-3; CDR3 protein: CASSREGTAGNTIYF
V gene: TRBV20-1; J gene: TRBJ1-2; CDR3 protein: CSARDFGDYYGYTF
V gene: TRBV4-2; J gene: TRBJ1-2; CDR3 protein: CASSQDPYGYTF
V gene: TRBV29-1; J gene: TRBJ2-1; CDR3 protein: CSVEGAGTINEQFF
V gene: TRBV5-1; J gene: TRBJ2-7; CDR3 protein: CAISWGYEQYF
V gene: TRBV5-1; J gene: TRBJ1-2; CDR3 protein: CASSQRQGNYGYTF
V gene: TRBV2; J gene: TRBJ2-3; CDR3 protein: CASVRGFTDTQYF
V gene: TRBV4-1; J gene: TRBJ2-7; CDR3 protein: CASSQGLLTGAHEQYF
V gene: TRBV4-2; J gene: TRBJ2-5; CDR3 protein: CASSQVISGAQETQYF
V gene: TRBV4-1; J gene: TRBJ2-3; CDR3 protein: CASSQVTGGSDTQYF
V gene: TRBV7-2; J gene: TRBJ2-5; CDR3 protein: CASSPSNRIQETQYF
V gene: TRBV7-9; J gene: TRBJ2-1; CDR3 protein: CASSPVASYNEQFF
V gene: TRBV30; J gene: TRBJ2-2; CDR3 protein: CAGRQGPFTGELFF
V gene: TRBV7-2; J gene: TRBJ2-1; CDR3 protein: CASSLNRAAWEQFF
V gene: TRBV7-2; J gene: TRBJ2-5; CDR3 protein: CASILTRGETQYF
V gene: TRBV6-5; J gene: TRBJ1-2; CDR3 protein: CASSSRDYGYTF
V gene: TRBV29-1; J gene: TRBJ1-6; CDR3 protein: CSAATGPNSPLHF
V gene: TRBV7-2; J gene: TRBJ1-5; CDR3 protein: CASSYLGTGSNQPQHF
V gene: TRBV25-1; J gene: TRBJ2-5; CDR3 protein: CASSVGGGAETQYF
V gene: TRBV5-1; J gene: TRBJ2-7; CDR3 protein: CASSLTAGSYEQYF
V gene: TRBV18; J gene: TRBJ1-6; CDR3 protein: CASSPGPFNSPLHF
V gene: TRBV7-2; J gene: TRBJ2-1; CDR3 protein: CASSLLGPGSYEQFF
V gene: TRBV6-2/TRBV6-3; J gene: TRBJ2-2; CDR3 protein: CAVSMVAGELFF
V gene: TRBV7-3; J gene: TRBJ2-3; CDR3 protein: CASRPTGLGDTQYF
V gene: TRBV5-6; J gene: TRBJ2-3; CDR3 protein: CASSRTGDTTDTQYF
V gene: TRBV5-1; J gene: TRBJ2-7; CDR3 protein: CASRPGTGRLGQYF
V gene: TRBV12-3/TRBV12-4; J gene: TRBJ1-1; CDR3 protein: CASSDRALIGGNTEAFF
V gene: TRBV28; J gene: TRBJ2-5; CDR3 protein: CASSPPGLALETQYF
V gene: TRBV2; J gene: TRBJ1-2; CDR3 protein: CASNSRPNYGYTF
V gene: TRBV30; J gene: TRBJ2-1; CDR3 protein: CAWSVTGAGEQFF
V gene: TRBV7-2; J gene: TRBJ1-2; CDR3 protein: CASSSPSSHPGGYTF
V gene: TRBV29-1; J gene: TRBJ2-2; CDR3 protein: CSVEAVTGGSGELFF
V gene: TRBV20-1; J gene: TRBJ2-1; CDR3 protein: CSAFLSGKSRNEQFF
V gene: TRBV18; J gene: TRBJ1-4; CDR3 protein: CASSGRSATNEKLFF
V gene: TRBV29-1; J gene: TRBJ1-2; CDR3 protein: CSVWQGARGYTF
V gene: TRBV5-1; J gene: TRBJ1-2; CDR3 protein: CASSLNPGQGYYGYTF
V gene: TRBV7-3; J gene: TRBJ2-1; CDR3 protein: CASSPSSLPGEQFF
V gene: TRBV28; J gene: TRBJ2-7; CDR3 protein: CASSEQQGFSYEQYF
V gene: TRBV12-3/TRBV12-4; J gene: TRBJ2-3; CDR3 protein: CASSFLAANTQYF
V gene: TRBV5-5; J gene: TRBJ2-4; CDR3 protein: CASSYRTQDIQYF
V gene: TRBV19; J gene: TRBJ2-1; CDR3 protein: CASSIDPTFYNEQFF
V gene: TRBV29-1; J gene: TRBJ2-1; CDR3 protein: CSGRDRENEQFF
V gene: TRBV24-1; J gene: TRBJ2-1; CDR3 protein: CATSDGGPDRYNEQFF
V gene: TRBV7-2; J gene: TRBJ2-3; CDR3 protein: CASSLAPVAGGTDTQYF
V gene: TRBV6-4; J gene: TRBJ1-2; CDR3 protein: CASSDTPGDGYTF
V gene: TRBV6-1; J gene: TRBJ2-5; CDR3 protein: CASGTGAGRQETQYF
V gene: TRBV10-3; J gene: TRBJ2-5; CDR3 protein: CAISGVSKETQYF
V gene: TRBV7-3; J gene: TRBJ2-5; CDR3 protein: CASSLIGGQETQYF
V gene: TRBV2; J gene: TRBJ2-3; CDR3 protein: CASRRTGDTQYF
V gene: TRBV6-6; J gene: TRBJ1-2; CDR3 protein: CASSYRAGGYTF
V gene: TRBV5-6; J gene: TRBJ1-1; CDR3 protein: CASSLLGSMNTEAFF
V gene: TRBV5-1; J gene: TRBJ2-1; CDR3 protein: CASSLGYPYNEQFF
V gene: TRBV5-4; J gene: TRBJ2-7; CDR3 protein: CASSFFDRGQNEQYF